This T cell receptor beta chain was documented in a study of radiation and T cells in renal cell carcinoma. Documented time point: baseline pretreatment blood. Specified treatment: 15 Gy SBRT to primary tumor, nephrectomy 4 weeks later. Germline trimming cut 2 bases from V and 6 bases from J; bases unmatched to any gene: 8. CDR1 is KGHSH and CDR2 is LQKENI in the germline V gene. This CDR3 contains 15 residues. Sequenced by immunoSEQ multiplex PCR; TCRdb stores in-frame clones only, minus some. Among tens of thousands of clones listed, over 75% were seen once. The chain carries TRBV18 and TRBJ2-7; 9 nucleotides line up with TRBD1. Here the sequenced sample was blood, taken from a patient whose treatment included radiotherapy and nephrectomy. The source of this sequence is a man in his sixties with renal cell carcinoma. The CDR3 region has the DNA TGTGCCAGCTCACCAGGAGGGACAGGGAAAGGCGAGCAGTACTTC. It is translated as CASSPGGTGKGEQYF.